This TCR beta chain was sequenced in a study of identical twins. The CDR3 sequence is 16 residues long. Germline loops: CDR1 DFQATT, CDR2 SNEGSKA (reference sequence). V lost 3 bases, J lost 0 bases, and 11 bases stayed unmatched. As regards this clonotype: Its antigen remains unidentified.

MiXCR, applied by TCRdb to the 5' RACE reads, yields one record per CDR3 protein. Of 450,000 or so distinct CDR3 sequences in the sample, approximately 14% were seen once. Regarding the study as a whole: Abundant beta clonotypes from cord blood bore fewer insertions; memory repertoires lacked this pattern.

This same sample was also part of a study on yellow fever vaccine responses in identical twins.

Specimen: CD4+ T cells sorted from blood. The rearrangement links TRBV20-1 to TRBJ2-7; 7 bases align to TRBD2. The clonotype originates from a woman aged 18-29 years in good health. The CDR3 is CSARTAPGGSSYEQYF. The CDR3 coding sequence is TGCAGTGCTAGGACCGCTCCGGGAGGAAGCTCCTACGAGCAGTACTTC.